Detailed here is one T cell receptor (beta chain). This sample is drawn from a study of blood T cells in healthy people across ages. Each sample gave at least 6 million isolated PBMCs. Germline assignment: CDR1 MNHEY and CDR2 SMNVEV (reference sequence). V gave up 0 bases and J gave up 8 bases; unmatched junction bases: 10. This CDR3 has 17 amino acids. Using a J-beta primer mix together with a sample-barcoded 5' primer, a second PCR was run for roughly 7 to 11 cycles. TCRdb ran MiXCR on the 5' RACE reads and lists one entry per CDR3 protein. The table has around 800,000 distinct CDR3 sequences, about 55% seen once.

The V and J genes are TRBV27 and TRBJ2-1; 10 positions agree with TRBD2. The origin of this receptor is a man older than 75 in good health. Sequences were obtained from blood. The CDR3 region is CASSLSSWASGSYEQFF. As DNA, the CDR3 is TGTGCCAGCAGTTTATCGTCTTGGGCTAGCGGGAGCTATGAGCAGTTCTTC.